Listed below are T cell receptor beta chains from one sample, sequenced in a study. TCRdb re-analysed the 5' RACE reads in MiXCR, keeping a single row per CDR3 protein. The table records tens of thousands of distinct CDR3 sequences, roughly a sixth of them present only once. The sequenced sample was naive CD4+ T cells sorted from blood. All receptors derive from a female donor with breast cancer. CDR3s include the opening cysteine and the closing phenylalanine or tryptophan. Each record gives: J gene, clone size, D gene, V gene, CDR3 DNA, CDR3 protein. The D gene is left open where the match is weak. Size is omitted from some rows. Given values are once, few, many or a class for expanded clones.

TRBJ1-2,many,.,TRBV20-1,TGCAGTGCTAGAGGCCTCCGCGGCGGCTACACCTTC,CSARGLRGGYTF
TRBJ2-7,.,.,TRBV12-3/TRBV12-4,TGTGCCAGCACACCGGAGGATCGGACCTACGAGCAGTACTTC,CASTPEDRTYEQYF
TRBJ2-5,many,TRBD2,TRBV9,TGTGCCAGCAGCCCTAAGCTAGGGAGGGTAGGAGAGACCCAGTACTTC,CASSPKLGRVGETQYF
TRBJ2-2,.,.,TRBV5-1,TGCGCCAGCAGCTTGAATTCAGGGAACACCGGGGAGCTGTTTTTT,CASSLNSGNTGELFF
TRBJ1-3,many,.,TRBV12-3/TRBV12-4,TGTGCCAGCATGGGCCGCGGAAACACCATATATTTT,CASMGRGNTIYF
TRBJ2-1,few,.,TRBV7-2,TGTGCCAGCAGCTTAAGGGGGAGTGGCTACAATGAGCAGCTCTTC,CASSLRGSGYNEQLF
TRBJ1-1,few,.,TRBV20-1,TGCAGTGCTTTATCCCCGGGACTTGAAGCTTTCTTT,CSALSPGLEAFF
TRBJ2-7,few,TRBD2,TRBV20-1,TGCAGTGCAGAGAGGACTAGCGGGAGTTACGAGCAGTACTTC,CSAERTSGSYEQYF
TRBJ2-3,many,TRBD2,TRBV29-1,TGCAGCGTTGGGCCTGGGGCGGGGGGCCCTACAGATACGCAGTATTTT,CSVGPGAGGPTDTQYF
TRBJ2-7,many,.,TRBV7-8,TGTGCCAGCAGCTTAGCGACAGGGACTACGAGCTCCTACGAGCAGTACTTC,CASSLATGTTSSYEQYF
TRBJ1-1,few,.,TRBV7-9,TGTGCCAGCAGCTTAGAACACATGAACACTGAAGCTTTCTTT,CASSLEHMNTEAFF
TRBJ1-2,many,.,TRBV29-1,TGCAGCGTTGAAGACCGATCGAGTGGCTACACCTTC,CSVEDRSSGYTF
TRBJ1-5,few,.,TRBV7-8,TGTGCCAGCAGCTTCGGCACCCCAAAGGGGTATCAGCCCCAGCATTTT,CASSFGTPKGYQPQHF
TRBJ2-1,many,.,TRBV20-1,TGCAGTGCTAGGGGTAGCGGTAAAGGAGAGCAGTTCTTC,CSARGSGKGEQFF
TRBJ2-6,few,.,TRBV7-9,TGTGCCAGCAGCGCCAGAGGACAGAACTCTGGGGCCAACGTCCTGACTTTC,CASSARGQNSGANVLTF
TRBJ2-7,.,TRBD1,TRBV5-1,TGCGCCAGCGGCTTGGGCCCCGGACAGGGTAGCGAGCAGTACTTC,CASGLGPGQGSEQYF
TRBJ2-7,.,.,TRBV12-3/TRBV12-4,TGTGTCAGCAGCCCTCGGACTGTATCCTACGAGCAGTACTTC,CVSSPRTVSYEQYF
TRBJ1-2,few,.,TRBV2,TGTGCCAGCAGTGAAAGCGGGATTTTTAACTATGGCTACACCTTC,CASSESGIFNYGYTF
TRBJ2-7,.,.,TRBV5-5,TGTGCCAGCAGCTTACGGGAAAGCTACGAGCAGTACTTC,CASSLRESYEQYF
TRBJ2-7,few,TRBD1,TRBV11-3,TGTGCCAGCAGCCCCGGGACAGGGAACGAGCAGTACTTC,CASSPGTGNEQYF
TRBJ1-1,.,.,TRBV5-1,TGCGCCAGCAGCTTGGCCCGGCAATTGAACACTGAAGCTTTCTTT,CASSLARQLNTEAFF
TRBJ1-1,many,TRBD1,TRBV29-1,TGCAGCGTTCGGGACAGCACAGAGGAAGCTTTCTTT,CSVRDSTEEAFF
TRBJ2-5,.,.,TRBV5-1,TGCGCCAGCACCCGGGACACTCAAGAGACCCAGTACTTC,CASTRDTQETQYF
TRBJ1-1,.,.,TRBV2,TGTGCCAGCGGTCCACTGGAGAACACTGAAGCTTTCTTT,CASGPLENTEAFF
TRBJ1-5,few,TRBD1,TRBV20-1,TGCAGTGCTAGAGATCCGGGACAGGGAACTTTAAGGCCCCAGCATTTT,CSARDPGQGTLRPQHF
TRBJ1-4,.,.,TRBV20-1,TGCAGTGCTAGAGATGGCAGGGTGAATGAAAAACTGTTTTTT,CSARDGRVNEKLFF
TRBJ1-4,.,.,TRBV5-4,TGTGCCAGCAGCTTGGCCAGGAAAAAACTGTTTTTT,CASSLARKKLFF
TRBJ2-5,few,.,TRBV12-3/TRBV12-4,TGTGCCAGCTCCCTCGGCAACCAGCAGGAGACCCAGTACTTC,CASSLGNQQETQYF
TRBJ2-5,many,TRBD2,TRBV20-1,TGCAGTGCTAGATTACTAGCGGGAGAAGAGACCCAGTACTTC,CSARLLAGEETQYF
TRBJ2-3,many,.,TRBV7-9,TGTGCCAGCAGCTCAAACACAGATACGCAGTATTTT,CASSSNTDTQYF
TRBJ1-4,few,.,TRBV21-1,TGTGCCAGCAGCCCTCTGAGGACTGGGGCTAATGAAAAACTGTTTTTT,CASSPLRTGANEKLFF
TRBJ1-5,many,.,TRBV5-1,TGCGCCAGCAGCTTGCGAGGGGAAAGCAATCAGCCCCAGCATTTT,CASSLRGESNQPQHF
TRBJ2-2,many,.,TRBV7-2,TGTGCCAGCAGCTTGAATCCCGGAAACACCGGGGAGCTGTTTTTT,CASSLNPGNTGELFF
TRBJ2-7,few,.,TRBV7-2,TGTGCCAGCAGCCGTGGTATGGGGGATTACTACGAGCAGTACTTC,CASSRGMGDYYEQYF
TRBJ1-1,few,TRBD1,TRBV20-1,TGCAGTGCTAAACCTGGGACAGGGGGCTACACTGAAGCTTTCTTT,CSAKPGTGGYTEAFF
TRBJ2-1,.,.,TRBV3-1,TGTGCCAGCAGCCCTCTTGGAGGCGGGACCGCCAGACTCCGCAATGAGCAGTTCTTC,CASSPLGGGTARLRNEQFF
TRBJ2-5,few,.,TRBV5-1,TGCGCCAGCAGCTTTAATAATCTCCAAGAGACCCAGTACTTC,CASSFNNLQETQYF
TRBJ2-1,.,TRBD2,TRBV5-1,TGCGCCAGCAGCTTGGGAACGGGACTAGCGGGAGGGGACAATGAGCAGTTCTTC,CASSLGTGLAGGDNEQFF
TRBJ2-3,medium-sized,.,TRBV5-1,TGCGCCAGCAGGTGGGACTTGACCACAGATACGCAGTATTTT,CASRWDLTTDTQYF
TRBJ2-5,.,TRBD2,TRBV6-2/TRBV6-3,TGTGCCAGCAGTCCCCAACGGCCCCCTCGACTAGCTGAAGAGACCCAGTACTTC,CASSPQRPPRLAEETQYF
TRBJ1-6,.,.,TRBV4-2,TGTGCCAGCAGCCAAGATAAAGGCCTCTATAATTCACCCCTCCACTTT,CASSQDKGLYNSPLHF
TRBJ2-1,many,TRBD1,TRBV6-1,TGTGCCAGCAGTTACCGGGACAGGGGGATAATGAATGAGCAGTTCTTC,CASSYRDRGIMNEQFF
TRBJ2-7,many,.,TRBV6-6,TGTGCCAGCACTTATTCTGAAGGGGGGAACGAGCAGTACTTC,CASTYSEGGNEQYF
TRBJ2-1,.,.,TRBV5-1,TGCGCCAGCAGCTTAGAAGGAGGTCACAATGAGCAGTTCTTC,CASSLEGGHNEQFF
TRBJ2-7,.,TRBD1,TRBV20-1,TGCAGTGCTAGACCGACAGGGGTCCTCTACGAGCAGTACTTC,CSARPTGVLYEQYF
TRBJ2-2,.,TRBD2,TRBV2,TGTGCCAGCACCTCGGGACTAGTAAACACCGGGGAGCTATTTTTT,CASTSGLVNTGELFF
TRBJ1-1,large,.,TRBV20-1,TGCAGTGCTAGAGACTTGTTTTCGGAAGCTTTCTTT,CSARDLFSEAFF
TRBJ1-1,many,.,TRBV6-2/TRBV6-3,TGTGCCAGCAGTTATTCCGCCGATGCTTTCTTT,CASSYSADAFF
TRBJ2-1,medium-sized,.,TRBV5-1,TGCGCCAGCAGCTTGTCTCCGACTTCAAGGAATGAGCAGTTCTTC,CASSLSPTSRNEQFF